This TCR beta chain is from a study of tumor-infiltrating lymphocytes in oesophageal squamous cell carcinoma. Via MiXCR, TCRdb re-called the PCR reads, giving one row per CDR3 protein. The sample lists around 23,000 distinct CDR3 sequences, roughly two fifths occurring once. The germline V and J ends were trimmed by 5 bases and 2 bases, with 12 bases remaining between them. The CDR3 covers 14 residues. The genes are TRBV12-3 or TRBV12-4 and TRBJ1-1; D may be TRBD1 (5 bases). What was sequenced was esophageal tumor tissue. This receptor was obtained from a male donor with esophageal squamous cell carcinoma. CDR3 loop: CASSRAGLNTEAFF. Here the CDR3 DNA reads TGTGCCAGCAGTCGGGCAGGGTTAAACACTGAAGCTTTCTTT.